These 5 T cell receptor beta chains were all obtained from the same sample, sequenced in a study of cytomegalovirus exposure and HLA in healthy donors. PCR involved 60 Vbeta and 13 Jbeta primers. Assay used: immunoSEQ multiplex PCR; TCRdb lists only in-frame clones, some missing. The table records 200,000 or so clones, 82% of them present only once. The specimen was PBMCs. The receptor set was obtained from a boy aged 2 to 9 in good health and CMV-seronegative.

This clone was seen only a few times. The CDR3 protein is CASSLLDTQYF. The CDR3 nucleotides read TGTGCCAGCAGCCTACTAGATACGCAGTATTTT. The chain uses TRBV2 and TRBJ2-3, with D unresolved. The germline V gene has CDR1 SNHLY and CDR2 FYNNEI. V shed 6 bases and J shed 5 bases, with 6 bases lying between them. The CDR3 extends over 11 amino acids.

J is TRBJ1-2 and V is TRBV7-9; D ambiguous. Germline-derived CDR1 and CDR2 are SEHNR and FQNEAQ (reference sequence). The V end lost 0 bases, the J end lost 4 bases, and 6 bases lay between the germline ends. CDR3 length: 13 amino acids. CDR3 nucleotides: TGTGCCAGCAGCTTAGCCAGTGTCTATGGCTACACCTTC. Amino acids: CASSLASVYGYTF.

The CDR3 loop reads CASSPGPAGGYGYTF. The CDR3 DNA sequence: TGTGCCAGCTCACCAGGCCCCGCAGGGGGCTATGGCTACACCTTC. The chain combines TRBV18 with TRBJ1-2; 7 nucleotides line up with TRBD1. The CDR3 is made up of 15 amino acids. V was clipped by 2 bases and J by 4 bases; unmatched bases: 7. Per the germline V gene, CDR1 is KGHSH and CDR2 is LQKENI.

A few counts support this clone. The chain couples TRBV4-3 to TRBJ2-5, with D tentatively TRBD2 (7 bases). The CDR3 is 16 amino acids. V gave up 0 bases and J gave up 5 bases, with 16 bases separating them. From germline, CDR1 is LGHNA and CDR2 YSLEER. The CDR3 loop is CASSQEGGGGGETQYF. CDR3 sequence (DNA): TGCGCCAGCAGCCAAGAGGGAGGGGGGGGCGGGGAGACCCAGTACTTC.

The CDR3 spells CASSLGGRTGLNQPQHF. Written as DNA, the CDR3 is TGTGCCAGCAGCTTAGGAGGGCGGACAGGGCTAAATCAGCCCCAGCATTTT. The chain links TRBV7-9 to TRBJ1-5; the match to TRBD1 covers 8 bases. The V gene end was trimmed by 1 base and the J gene end by 4 bases; junction bases not matched to a gene: 9. The CDR3 extends over 17 amino acids. The germline gives CDR1 SEHNR, CDR2 FQNEAQ (reference sequence). The full variable domain, in which reference TRBV7-9 and TRBJ1-5 provide the parts outside the CDR3, is DTGVSQNPRHKITKRGQNVTFRCDPISEHNRLYWYRQTLGQGPEFLTYFQNEAQLEKSRLLSDRFSAERPKGSFSTLEIQRTEQGDSAMYLCASSLGGRTGLNQPQHFGDGTRLSIL.